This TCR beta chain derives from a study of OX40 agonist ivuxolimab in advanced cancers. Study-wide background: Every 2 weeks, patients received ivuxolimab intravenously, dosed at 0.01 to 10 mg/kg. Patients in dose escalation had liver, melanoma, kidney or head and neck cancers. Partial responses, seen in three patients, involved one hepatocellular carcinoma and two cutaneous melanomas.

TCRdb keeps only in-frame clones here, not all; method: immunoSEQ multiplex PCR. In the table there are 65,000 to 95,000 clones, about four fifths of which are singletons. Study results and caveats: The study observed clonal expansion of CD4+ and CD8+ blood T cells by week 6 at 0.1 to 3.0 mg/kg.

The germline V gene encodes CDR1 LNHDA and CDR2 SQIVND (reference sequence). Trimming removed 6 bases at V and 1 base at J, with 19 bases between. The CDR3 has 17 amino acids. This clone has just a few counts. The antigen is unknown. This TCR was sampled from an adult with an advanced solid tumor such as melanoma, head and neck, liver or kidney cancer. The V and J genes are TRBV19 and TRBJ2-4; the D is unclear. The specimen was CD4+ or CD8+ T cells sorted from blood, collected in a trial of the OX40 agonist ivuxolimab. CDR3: CASSNQLGSSAKNIQYF. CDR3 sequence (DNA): TGTGCCAGTAGCAACCAATTGGGGTCATCGGCCAAAAACATTCAGTACTTC.